This passage covers 32 T cell receptor beta chains from one sample sequenced in a study of CD8+ T cells in alopecia areata. Reverse transcription of extracted RNA yielded cDNA, which provided the sequencing template. The method was immunoSEQ multiplex PCR; TCRdb's version includes in-frame clones alone and lacks a portion of them. In the table there are about 190,000 clones, roughly three fifths of which are singletons. Stated treatment: oral pan-JAK inhibitor, 5-10 mg twice daily. The specimen comprised CD4+ T cells sorted from blood, sampled at week 4, from a patient treated with tofacitinib. The receptors come from a human donor with alopecia areata.

The V and J genes are TRBV5-4 and TRBJ2-7, with 7 bases aligning to TRBD2. The CDR3 has 15 residues. Looked up from germline, CDR1 is SGHNT and CDR2 is YYREEE (reference sequence). The ends lost 3 bases at V and 4 bases at J; junction bases unmatched: 10. Written as DNA, the CDR3 is TGTGCCAGCAGCTCAATGGAGGGTAGCGGGTACGAGCAGTACTTC. Its protein product is CASSSMEGSGYEQYF.

The J gene is TRBJ2-7, the V gene TRBV7-2; possible D gene TRBD2, 5 bases. This CDR3 comprises 14 residues. Germline CDR1 SGHTA, CDR2 FQGNSA. V was cut by 3 bases and J by 3 bases, with 12 bases left in between. CDR3 sequence reads: CASSFSAALYEQYF. CDR3 sequence (DNA): TGTGCCAGCAGCTTTAGCGCGGCTCTCTACGAGCAGTACTTC.

This clone turned up a few times. The rearrangement uses TRBV29-1 and TRBJ2-1, with a weak D call TRBD2 (6 bases). There are 14 residues in the CDR3. V gave up 0 bases and J gave up 5 bases, with 11 bases separating them. The germline gives CDR1 SQVTM, CDR2 ANQGSEA. Written as DNA, the CDR3 is TGCAGCGTTGAAGATCCAGCGGGCAACAATGAGCAGTTCTTC. Translated, it gives CSVEDPAGNNEQFF.

The chain couples TRBV30 to TRBJ2-1; 7 bases match TRBD2. CDR1 and CDR2 (germline): GTSNPN, SVGIG (reference sequence). The CDR3 has 10 amino acids. CDR3 coding DNA: TGTGCGGGGGGGAGGAATGAGCAGTTCTTC. This encodes CAGGRNEQFF.

This CDR3 reads CASSPQGLFSYEQYF. The CDR3, as DNA: TGTGCCAGCAGCCCCCAAGGACTATTCTCCTACGAGCAGTACTTC. The rearrangement uses TRBV7-8 and TRBJ2-7; possible D gene TRBD2, 6 bases. The CDR3 has 15 amino acids. Germline V gene data show CDR1 as SGHVS and CDR2 as FQNEAQ. V was cut by 5 bases and J by 0 bases, with 14 bases left in between. The full variable domain, in which reference TRBV7-8 and TRBJ2-7 provide the parts outside the CDR3, is GAGVSQSPRYKVAKRGQDVALRCDPISGHVSLFWYQQALGQGPEFLTYFQNEAQLDKSGLPSDRFFAERPEGSVSTLKIQRTQQEDSAVYLCASSPQGLFSYEQYFGPGTRLTVT.

This clone was counted only a few times. The chain combines TRBV2 with TRBJ2-7, with 7 bases matching TRBD1. The length of the CDR3 is 11 residues. Germline CDR1 SNHLY, CDR2 FYNNEI. V gave up 7 bases and J gave up 6 bases; unmatched junction bases: 3. Here the CDR3 reads CASMGDSEQYF. The CDR3 bases are TGTGCCAGCATGGGGGACAGCGAGCAGTACTTC.

The chain combines TRBV30 with TRBJ2-4, with D tentatively TRBD2 (5 bases). This CDR3 is built from 14 residues. Deletions cut 2 bases from V and 4 bases from J, with 12 bases between. Germline V CDR1 and CDR2: GTSNPN, SVGIG (reference sequence). CDR3 residues: CAWSYRGSKNIQYF. The CDR3 coding sequence is TGTGCCTGGAGTTATCGGGGAAGTAAAAACATTCAGTACTTC.

The chain combines TRBV7-2 with TRBJ2-6; the match to TRBD2 covers 7 bases. Looked up from germline, CDR1 is SGHTA and CDR2 is FQGNSA. The CDR3 has 17 amino acids. The J segment lost 1 base and the V segment lost 5 bases, leaving 8 bases of the junction unmatched. The CDR3 DNA is TGTGCCAGCAGCCTCCCGGCGGGACTATCTGGGGCCAACGTCCTGACTTTC. Encoded protein: CASSLPAGLSGANVLTF.

The CDR3 spells CASSVEGTDQPQHF. Written as DNA, the CDR3 is TGTGCCAGCAGTGTCGAGGGAACGGATCAGCCCCAGCATTTT. The V gene is TRBV2, the J gene TRBJ1-5; the D is unclear. This CDR3 spans 14 amino acids. Germline V gene data show CDR1 as SNHLY and CDR2 as FYNNEI. V dropped 4 bases and J dropped 5 bases, with 12 bases sitting between them.

The rearrangement uses TRBV29-1 and TRBJ2-7; 8 bases agree with TRBD2. V was clipped by 7 bases and J by 6 bases; unmatched bases: 2. Looked up from germline, CDR1 is SQVTM and CDR2 is ANQGSEA. This CDR3 is built from 10 residues. The CDR3 coding sequence is TGCAGCGCCGGGGGGGTCGAGCAGTACTTC. Translation gives CSAGGVEQYF.

Only one count was recorded for this clone. Other DNA sequences of this sample code for an identical CDR3. J is TRBJ2-5 and V is TRBV29-1; no reliable D call. The CDR3 loop spans 11 amino acids. V lost 6 bases to trimming and J lost 1 base, with 6 bases between them. Per the germline V gene, CDR1 is SQVTM and CDR2 is ANQGSEA. CDR3 amino acids: CSVRPQETQYF. In DNA form, the CDR3 reads TGCAGCGTCCGACCCCAAGAGACCCAGTACTTC.

The J gene is TRBJ1-3, the V gene TRBV30, with D unresolved. Germline V gene lookup returns CDR1 GTSNPN and CDR2 SVGIG (reference sequence). V lost 8 bases and J 2 bases, leaving 13 bases between the germline ends. CDR3 length equals 13 residues. CDR3 sequence (DNA): TGTGCCCTCAGAACCCCCGCTGGAAACACCATATATTTT. This sequence encodes CALRTPAGNTIYF.

This sequence joins TRBV4-3 and TRBJ1-1, with D possibly TRBD1 on 5 matching bases. The CDR3 is 14 amino acids. Germline V lookup: CDR1 LGHNA, CDR2 YSLEER. Trimming cost V 0 bases and J 11 bases, with 16 bases left between them. CDR3 loop: CASSQDMSRAPAFF. The CDR3 bases are TGCGCCAGCAGCCAAGATATGTCCAGGGCCCCTGCTTTCTTT.

V usage is TRBV25-1 and J usage is TRBJ2-1, with TRBD2 identical over 12 bases. Germline trimming cut 6 bases from V and 6 bases from J; bases unmatched to any gene: 3. This CDR3 is 14 amino acids long. Germline V gene lookup returns CDR1 MGHDK and CDR2 SYGVNS. CDR3 sequence: CASSQTSGSNEQFF. The DNA of the CDR3 is TGTGCCAGCAGCCAGACTAGCGGGAGCAATGAGCAGTTCTTC. The entire variable domain, with the rest obtained from reference TRBV25-1 and TRBJ2-1, is as follows: EADIYQTPRYLVIGTGKKITLECSQTMGHDKMYWYQQDPGMELHLIHYSYGVNSTEKGDLSSESTVSRIRTEHFPLTLESARPSHTSQYLCASSQTSGSNEQFFGPGTRLTVL.

The chain carries TRBV6-5 and TRBJ2-3; 8 nucleotides align to TRBD2. The ends lost 2 bases at V and 6 bases at J; junction bases unmatched: 10. CDR3 length equals 16 residues. In germline, CDR1 is MNHEY, CDR2 SVGAGI. CDR3 protein: CASSYEAGAGLDTQYF. The CDR3 DNA follows: TGTGCCAGCAGTTACGAAGCGGGAGCCGGGTTGGATACGCAGTATTTT.

The V call is TRBV7-2, the J call TRBJ2-6, with D possibly TRBD1 on 6 matching bases. The CDR3 is 17 amino acids. Germline CDR1 is SGHTA and CDR2 is FQGNSA. Trimming stripped 7 bases from V and 0 bases from J, with 16 bases between. The CDR3 DNA follows: TGTGCCAGCAACTCACAGGGTTTCTACTCTGGGGCCAACGTCCTGACTTTC. This encodes CASNSQGFYSGANVLTF.

In its sample, this clone was seen a few times. This chain links TRBV27 with TRBJ1-5, with 10 bases matching TRBD1. The CDR3 totals 14 residues. Germline lookup yields CDR1 MNHEY and CDR2 SMNVEV (reference sequence). Trimming at V came to 7 bases and at J to 1 base, leaving 1 base not matched to a gene. The CDR3 loop is CASKGQGSNQPQHF. The CDR3 DNA sequence: TGTGCCAGCAAGGGACAGGGGAGCAATCAGCCCCAGCATTTT.

CDR3: CSAGTDSQYF. The CDR3 nucleotides read TGCAGTGCCGGGACAGACTCCCAGTACTTC. The chain is built from TRBV20-1 and TRBJ2-5; TRBD1 aligns across 7 bases. V was clipped by 6 bases and J by 9 bases; unmatched bases: 4. This CDR3 comprises 10 residues. CDR1 is DFQATT and CDR2 is SNEGSKA in the germline V gene (reference sequence).

This clone was seen a handful of times. The V and J genes are TRBV29-1 and TRBJ2-1, with D perhaps matching TRBD2 (5 bases). The ends were cut back, 0 bases at V and 12 bases at J, with 15 bases in the middle. The CDR3 runs 13 residues. CDR1 is SQVTM, CDR2 ANQGSEA, per germline. The CDR3 sequence: CSVEDERILGQFF. CDR3 coding DNA: TGCAGCGTTGAAGATGAGCGGATACTGGGGCAGTTCTTC.

Worth noting for this clone: Other nucleotide sequences in the sample specify the same CDR3. J is TRBJ2-3 and V is TRBV29-1; no clear D gene. Germline lookup yields CDR1 SQVTM and CDR2 ANQGSEA. This CDR3 comprises 12 residues. V was shortened by 4 bases and J by 0 bases, with 5 bases between the two germline ends. The CDR3 spells CSVVPSTDTQYF. CDR3 in DNA: TGCAGCGTTGTTCCGAGCACAGATACGCAGTATTTT.

This clone was seen a few times. CDR3 DNA sequence: TGCGCCAGCAGCTTTTCAGAGTCATGGAATGAGCAGTTCTTC. This sequence encodes CASSFSESWNEQFF. The chain carries TRBV5-1 and TRBJ2-1; no clear D gene. CDR3 size: 14 residues. The germline V gene has CDR1 SGHRS and CDR2 YFSETQ. V dropped 2 bases and J dropped 7 bases, with 13 bases sitting between them. The full variable domain, in which reference TRBV5-1 and TRBJ2-1 provide the parts outside the CDR3, is KAGVTQTPRYLIKTRGQQVTLSCSPISGHRSVSWYQQTPGQGLQFLFEYFSETQRNKGNFPGRFSGRQFSNSRSEMNVSTLELGDSALYLCASSFSESWNEQFFGPGTRLTVL.

The V call is TRBV29-1, the J call TRBJ2-7, with 8 bases lining up with TRBD2. V dropped 3 bases and J dropped 7; count of bases not matched to a gene: 8. The V gene's germline CDR1 is SQVTM and CDR2 ANQGSEA. The CDR3 loop spans 13 amino acids. The CDR3 sequence is CSVELRGLEEQYF. The CDR3 bases are TGCAGCGTTGAGCTCCGGGGACTAGAAGAGCAGTACTTC.

The chain combines TRBV6-5 with TRBJ1-4; 9 bases match TRBD1. The CDR3 covers 13 residues. Germline V gene sequence: CDR1 MNHEY, CDR2 SVGAGI. V gave up 8 bases and J gave up 5 bases; unmatched junction bases: 3. The CDR3 region has the DNA TGTGCCAGCCGGGACAGGGCGAATGAAAAACTGTTTTTT. It codes for CASRDRANEKLFF.

Here the CDR3 DNA reads TGTGCCAGCAGCCAAGCGGGGGAGGGAGAAGATACGCAGTATTTT. This sequence encodes CASSQAGEGEDTQYF. V is TRBV4-2 and J is TRBJ2-3, with 7 bases fitting TRBD2. The germline gives CDR1 LGHNA, CDR2 YNFKEQ. This CDR3 is 15 amino acids long. Losses at the gene ends were 1 base for V and 5 bases for J; bases not matched to a gene: 6.

This clone occurred a few times. V and J are TRBV29-1 and TRBJ1-5; 7 positions match TRBD1. This CDR3 has 13 amino acids. The V gene's germline CDR1 is SQVTM and CDR2 ANQGSEA. Germline trimming cut 6 bases from V and 3 bases from J; bases unmatched to any gene: 5. The CDR3 region has the DNA TGCAGCGTGACGGGACAGCCCAATCAGCCCCAGCATTTT. It codes for CSVTGQPNQPQHF. The variable domain in full, completed from reference TRBV29-1 and TRBJ1-5, reads SAVISQKPSRDICQRGTSLTIQCQVDSQVTMMFWYRQQPGQSLTLIATANQGSEATYESGFVIDKFPISRPNLTFSTLTVSNMSPEDSSIYLCSVTGQPNQPQHFGDGTRLSIL.

J is TRBJ2-5 and V is TRBV10-3, with D perhaps being TRBD1 or TRBD2 (5 bases each). V gave up 4 bases and J gave up 5 bases, with 11 bases separating them. Germline V lookup: CDR1 ENHRY, CDR2 SYGVKD. The CDR3 runs 13 residues. CDR3 residues: CAISGGTGETQYF. The CDR3 DNA is TGTGCCATCAGTGGAGGGACGGGGGAGACCCAGTACTTC.

The sample holds a few counts of this clone. J is TRBJ1-1 and V is TRBV29-1; D possibly corresponds to TRBD1 (6 bases). The CDR3 extends over 13 amino acids. V lost 6 bases to trimming and J lost 4 bases, with 15 bases between them. The germline gives CDR1 SQVTM, CDR2 ANQGSEA. The CDR3 coding sequence is TGCAGCGTCCCGGGGAGGGGGGGCACTGAAGCTTTCTTT. This sequence encodes CSVPGRGGTEAFF.

This clone was found a few times. The gene calls are TRBV11-2 and TRBJ2-5; D gene uncertain. CDR1 SGHAT and CDR2 FQNNGV come from the germline V gene. The CDR3 sequence is 14 residues long. Trimming cost V 1 base and J 5 bases, with 11 bases left between them. CDR3 loop: CASSLVPRRETQYF. The CDR3 bases are TGTGCCAGCAGCTTAGTCCCTAGACGGGAGACCCAGTACTTC.

This clone was observed a few times. The gene calls are TRBV5-1 and TRBJ2-1; the match to TRBD2 covers 14 bases. J gave up 2 bases and V 4 bases, and 8 bases lay outside the gene matches. CDR1 is SGHRS and CDR2 is YFSETQ in the germline V gene. This CDR3 spans 18 amino acids. The CDR3 reads CASSPGLAGVIPYNEQFF. The CDR3 DNA reads TGCGCCAGCAGCCCGGGACTAGCGGGAGTGATTCCCTACAATGAGCAGTTCTTC.

The chain joins TRBV29-1 to TRBJ2-3, with D tentatively TRBD1 or TRBD2 (5 bases each). Germline assignment: CDR1 SQVTM and CDR2 ANQGSEA. V lost 2 bases and J 1 base, leaving 13 bases between the germline ends. The CDR3 covers 15 residues. CDR3 residues: CSVEFGRDGTDTQYF. The CDR3 DNA is TGCAGCGTTGAATTTGGTCGGGACGGCACAGATACGCAGTATTTT.

The CDR3 sequence: CASSFTGGPRNTGELFF. The DNA for the CDR3 is TGTGCCAGCAGCTTTACGGGGGGCCCTAGAAACACCGGGGAGCTGTTTTTT. J is TRBJ2-2 and V is TRBV7-9; perhaps TRBD2 as D (7 bases). Trimming shortened V by 3 bases and J by 2 bases, and 16 bases separated the two germline ends. Germline CDR1 reads SEHNR; CDR2 reads FQNEAQ (reference sequence). The CDR3 totals 17 residues.

This clone was recorded a few times. The chain recombines TRBV19 with TRBJ2-3, with 10 nucleotides matching TRBD2. This CDR3 is built from 16 residues. Germline CDR1 LNHDA, CDR2 SQIVND (reference sequence). The J segment lost 2 bases and the V segment lost 5 bases, leaving 7 bases of the junction unmatched. For the CDR3, the DNA is TGTGCCAGTAGTCGTACGACTAGCGGGTACACAGATACGCAGTATTTT. Translating gives CASSRTTSGYTDTQYF.